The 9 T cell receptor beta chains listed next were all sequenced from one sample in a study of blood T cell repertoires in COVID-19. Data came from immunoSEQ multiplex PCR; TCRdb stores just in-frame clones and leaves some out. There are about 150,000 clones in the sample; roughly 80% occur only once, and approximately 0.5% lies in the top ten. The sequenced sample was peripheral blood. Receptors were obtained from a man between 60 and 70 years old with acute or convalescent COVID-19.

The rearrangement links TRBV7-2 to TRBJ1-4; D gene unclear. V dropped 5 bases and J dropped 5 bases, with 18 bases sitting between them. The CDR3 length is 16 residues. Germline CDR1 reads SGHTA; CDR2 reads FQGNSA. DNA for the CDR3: TGTGCCAGCAGCCCTAGCTCAGCAATAACCAATGAAAAACTGTTTTTT. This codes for CASSPSSAITNEKLFF. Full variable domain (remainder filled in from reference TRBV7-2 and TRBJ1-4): GAGVSQSPSNKVTEKGKDVELRCDPISGHTALYWYRQSLGQGLEFLIYFQGNSAPDKSGLPSDRFSAERTGGSVSTLTIQRTQQEDSAVYLCASSPSSAITNEKLFFGSGTQLSVL.

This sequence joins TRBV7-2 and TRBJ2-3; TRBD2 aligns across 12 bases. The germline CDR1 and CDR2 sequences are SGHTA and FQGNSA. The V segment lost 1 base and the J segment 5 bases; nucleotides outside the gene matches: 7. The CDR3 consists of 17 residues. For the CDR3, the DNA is TGTGCCAGCAGCTTAGGGCTAGCGGGAGGGCCTGGAGATACGCAGTATTTT. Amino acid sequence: CASSLGLAGGPGDTQYF.

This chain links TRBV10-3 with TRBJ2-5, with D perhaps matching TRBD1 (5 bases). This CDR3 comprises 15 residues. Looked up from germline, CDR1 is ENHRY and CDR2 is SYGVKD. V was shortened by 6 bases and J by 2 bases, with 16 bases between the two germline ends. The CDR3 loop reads CAIRNQGSAQETQYF. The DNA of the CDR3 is TGTGCCATCAGGAACCAGGGTTCAGCACAAGAGACCCAGTACTTC.

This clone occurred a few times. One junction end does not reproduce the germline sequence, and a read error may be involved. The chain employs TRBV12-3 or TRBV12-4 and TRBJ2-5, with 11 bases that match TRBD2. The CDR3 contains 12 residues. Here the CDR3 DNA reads TGTGCCAGCAGTTTGCTAGCGGGGGGAGCTAACTTC. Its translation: CASSLLAGGANF.

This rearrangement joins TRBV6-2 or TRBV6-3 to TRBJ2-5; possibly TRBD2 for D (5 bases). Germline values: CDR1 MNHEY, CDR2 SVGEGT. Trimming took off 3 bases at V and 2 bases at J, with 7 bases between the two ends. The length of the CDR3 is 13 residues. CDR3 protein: CASSYERQETQYF. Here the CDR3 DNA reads TGTGCCAGCAGTTATGAGCGGCAAGAGACCCAGTACTTC.

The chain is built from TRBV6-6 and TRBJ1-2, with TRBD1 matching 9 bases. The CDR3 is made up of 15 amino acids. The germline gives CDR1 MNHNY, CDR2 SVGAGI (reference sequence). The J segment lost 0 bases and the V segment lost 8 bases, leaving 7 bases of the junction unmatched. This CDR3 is CASARDRASNYGYTF. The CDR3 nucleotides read TGTGCCAGCGCAAGGGACAGGGCGTCTAACTATGGCTACACCTTC.

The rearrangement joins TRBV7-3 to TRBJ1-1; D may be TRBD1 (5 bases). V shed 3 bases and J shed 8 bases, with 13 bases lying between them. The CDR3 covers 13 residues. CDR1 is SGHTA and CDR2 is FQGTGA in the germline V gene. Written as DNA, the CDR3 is TGTGCCAGCAGCTTTGTAGGAGGGACCGAAGCTTTCTTT. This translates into CASSFVGGTEAFF.

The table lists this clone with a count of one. CDR3 sequence (DNA): TGTGCCAGCAGCTTGGGGACTGGGGTGAAAGAGACCCAGTACTTC. It specifies CASSLGTGVKETQYF. The chain recombines TRBV7-6 with TRBJ2-5; perhaps TRBD2 as D (6 bases). This CDR3 region has 15 residues. With 3 bases removed from V and 3 bases from J, the gap between germline ends came to 14 bases. CDR1 is SGHVS, CDR2 FNYEAQ, per germline.

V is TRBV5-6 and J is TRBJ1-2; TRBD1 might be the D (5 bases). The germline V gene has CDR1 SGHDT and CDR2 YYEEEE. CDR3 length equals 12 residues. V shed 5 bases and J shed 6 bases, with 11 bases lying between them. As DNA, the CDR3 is TGTGCCAGCAGACGACAGAGAAATGGCTACACCTTC. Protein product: CASRRQRNGYTF. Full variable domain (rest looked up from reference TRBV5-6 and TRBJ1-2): DAGVTQSPTHLIKTRGQQVTLRCSPKSGHDTVSWYQQALGQGPQFIFQYYEEEERQRGNFPDRFSGHQFPNYSSELNVNALLLGDSALYLCASRRQRNGYTFGSGTRLTVV.